This entry lists 18 T cell receptor beta chains sequenced from one sample in a study of early T cells in non-severe SARS-CoV-2 infection (dated by TCRdb to the early 2020s). Receptor libraries were prepared by 5' RACE. These reads were obtained on a NextSeq 500. The public sequencing data were trimmed at Q25 with fastp and processed into clonotypes with MiXCR by TCRdb, which kept only in-frame beta chains. Each CDR3 protein appears once, grouped with its most common genes and DNA. The sample yields 80,000 to 100,000 distinct CDR3 sequences; approximately 13% were counted once. The ten biggest clones cover about 7% of the sample. Sequenced input: whole blood. Every receptor here comes from an adult who was a healthcare worker with PCR-confirmed SARS-CoV-2 infection or an uninfected control (not recorded which).

At least ten counts were recorded for this clonotype. The genes are TRBV20-1 and TRBJ1-1; TRBD1 matches at 8 bases. V lost 5 bases, J lost 7 bases, and 9 bases stayed unmatched. Germline values: CDR1 DFQATT, CDR2 SNEGSKA (reference sequence). This CDR3 is 13 amino acids long. The CDR3 reads CSAEGDRQVEAFF. The CDR3 DNA sequence: TGCAGTGCTGAGGGGGACAGGCAAGTTGAAGCTTTCTTT.

This clonotype was picked up many times. This chain uses TRBV18 with TRBJ2-5; D is undetermined. This CDR3 has 11 residues. Looked up from germline, CDR1 is KGHSH and CDR2 is LQKENI. With 2 bases removed from V and 4 bases from J, the gap between germline ends came to 2 bases. The CDR3 loop reads CASSPRETQYF. The CDR3 nucleotides read TGTGCCAGCTCACCAAGAGAGACCCAGTACTTC.

This chain connects TRBV21-1 to TRBJ2-3; the table's D gene call, TRBD2, was not cross checked with the DNA. TRBV21-1 is a listed pseudogene. This CDR3 is 14 amino acids long. The CDR3 loop reads CASSKVGGTDTQYF. As DNA, the CDR3 is TGTGCCAGCAGCAAAGTCGGAGGGACAGATACGCAGTATTTT.

The sample holds many counts of this clonotype. Its ends do not fully match the called genes, so a read error is possible. V gene TRBV10-2 combines with J gene TRBJ2-7, with 8 bases identical to TRBD1. Germline lookup yields CDR1 WSHSY and CDR2 SAAADI. The CDR3 totals 13 residues. The CDR3 protein is CASSESWGTGRHF. The CDR3 DNA sequence: TGCGCCAGCAGTGAGTCGTGGGGGACAGGTAGGCACTTC.

J is TRBJ1-1 and V is TRBV3-1, with 7 bases fitting TRBD1. The CDR3 runs to 14 residues. After removal of 8 bases from V and 3 bases from J, the junction contained 9 bases not matched to a gene. The germline CDR1 and CDR2 sequences are LGHDT and YNNKEL (reference sequence). CDR3 in amino acids: CASSQGGAHTEAFF. CDR3 nucleotide sequence: TGTGCCAGCTCCCAGGGGGGAGCACACACTGAAGCTTTCTTT.

This clonotype was seen at least ten times. CDR3 residues: CASSPKLSTDTQYF. CDR3 coding DNA: TGTGCCAGCTCACCAAAGCTTAGCACAGATACGCAGTATTTT. The chain joins TRBV18 to TRBJ2-3, with unresolved D. From germline, CDR1 is KGHSH and CDR2 LQKENI. The CDR3 loop spans 14 amino acids. The V end lost 2 bases, the J end lost 0 bases, and 6 bases lay between the germline ends.

This clonotype has just a few counts. CDR3 protein: CSAEQGALGYTF. CDR3 DNA: TGCAGTGCAGAACAGGGGGCTCTTGGCTACACCTTC. The J gene is TRBJ1-2, the V gene TRBV20-1; 9 positions agree with TRBD1. CDR3 size: 12 residues. CDR1 is DFQATT and CDR2 is SNEGSKA in the germline V gene (reference sequence). V shed 6 bases, J shed 7 bases, and the junction held 6 bases outside the gene matches.

This clonotype was picked up many times. The chain is built from TRBV27 and TRBJ2-5; a possible D gene is TRBD2 (5 bases). The CDR3 contains 13 residues. Germline-derived CDR1 and CDR2 are MNHEY and SMNVEV (reference sequence). Trimming took 6 bases from V and 2 from J, leaving 10 bases between them. CDR3 residues: CASRGSGQETQYF. The CDR3 DNA follows: TGTGCCAGCAGGGGGAGTGGGCAAGAGACCCAGTACTTC.

This clonotype showed up many times. The chain has TRBV19 and TRBJ2-1, with D uncertain. CDR3 length: 14 residues. From germline, CDR1 is LNHDA and CDR2 SQIVND (reference sequence). Trimming stripped 7 bases from V and 9 bases from J, with 19 bases between. The CDR3 coding sequence is TGTGCCAGTATACAAAGGCTAGGAAGTAGTGAGCAGTTCTTC. Translated: CASIQRLGSSEQFF.

This clonotype has just a few counts. The chain has TRBV15 and TRBJ2-1; 8 bases map to TRBD2. This CDR3 has 15 amino acids. In germline, CDR1 is LNHNV, CDR2 YYDKDF (reference sequence). The ends lost 5 bases at V and 4 bases at J; junction bases unmatched: 7. In nucleotides, the CDR3 is TGTGCCACCAGCTCAGGCGGGGGGATTTACAATGAGCAGTTCTTC. Its protein product is CATSSGGGIYNEQFF.

The J gene is TRBJ2-3, the V gene TRBV3-1; TRBD2 might be the D (6 bases). The CDR3 spans 13 residues. Trimming took off 3 bases at V and 6 bases at J, with 10 bases between the two ends. Germline CDR1 reads LGHDT; CDR2 reads YNNKEL (reference sequence). The CDR3 loop is CASSQGLSDTQYF. CDR3 nucleotides: TGTGCCAGCAGCCAGGGACTTTCGGATACGCAGTATTTT.

This clonotype was found a few times. The V call is TRBV11-2, the J call TRBJ2-2; 10 positions agree with TRBD2. The trim removed 5 bases at V and 1 base at J, leaving 10 bases unmatched. Per germline, CDR1 SGHAT and CDR2 FQNNGV. The CDR3 is 18 amino acids. The DNA of the CDR3 is TGTGCCAGCAGCAGATCCGGGACTAGCGCTTTGAACACCGGGGAGCTGTTTTTT. Its protein is CASSRSGTSALNTGELFF.

A few counts support this clonotype. The chain carries TRBV20-1 and TRBJ1-1, with 7 positions matching TRBD1. The CDR3 totals 13 residues. Unmatched junction bases numbered 4, after V lost 6 bases and J lost 0 bases. CDR1 and CDR2 from the germline V gene are DFQATT and SNEGSKA (reference sequence). The CDR3 loop is CSAEGQLNTEAFF. DNA for the CDR3: TGCAGTGCCGAGGGACAGCTGAACACTGAAGCTTTCTTT.

This clonotype was detected many times. The rearrangement links TRBV29-1 to TRBJ1-4; TRBD1 might be the D (5 bases). Trimming removed 7 bases from V and 8 bases from J, with 20 bases in between. Germline assignment: CDR1 SQVTM and CDR2 ANQGSEA. The CDR3 is 14 amino acids. CDR3 in DNA: TGCAGCGCTCTCTGGGACGGAGCAGGGGAAAAACTGTTTTTT. Its translation is CSALWDGAGEKLFF.

This clonotype showed up just a few times. V gene TRBV7-6 combines with J gene TRBJ2-7; D might be TRBD2 (6 bases). The germline V gene has CDR1 SGHVS and CDR2 FNYEAQ. CDR3 length: 13 amino acids. V dropped 5 bases and J dropped 6 bases, with 14 bases sitting between them. Written as DNA, the CDR3 is TGTGCCAGCAGCACCGGGACTGACACCGAGCAGTACTTC. Its protein product is CASSTGTDTEQYF.

This clonotype was detected only a few times. The chain employs TRBV10-3 and TRBJ2-1, with 7 bases aligning to TRBD1. The V gene's germline CDR1 is ENHRY and CDR2 SYGVKD. The CDR3 runs 15 residues. V shed 0 bases, J shed 4 bases, and the junction held 3 bases outside the gene matches. CDR3: CAISESGQQYNEQFF. CDR3 nucleotides: TGTGCCATCAGTGAGTCGGGACAGCAGTACAATGAGCAGTTCTTC.

The rearrangement joins TRBV20-1 to TRBJ1-3; D ambiguous. The CDR3 covers 12 residues. Trimming cost V 0 bases and J 4 bases, with 4 bases left between them. Germline CDR1 is DFQATT and CDR2 is SNEGSKA (reference sequence). The CDR3 coding sequence is TGCAGTGCTAGAGAGGCCGGAAACACCATATATTTT. This sequence encodes CSAREAGNTIYF.

In this sample, this clonotype turned up once. The J gene is TRBJ2-5, the V gene TRBV20-1, with D perhaps matching TRBD1 or TRBD2 (5 bases each). The CDR3 spans 13 residues. Trimming took off 3 bases at V and 5 bases at J, with 13 bases between the two ends. Germline V gives CDR1 DFQATT, CDR2 SNEGSKA (reference sequence). The CDR3 coding sequence is TGCAGTGCTAGGGGGACGGGTGGGGAGACCCAGTACTTC. This gives the protein CSARGTGGETQYF.